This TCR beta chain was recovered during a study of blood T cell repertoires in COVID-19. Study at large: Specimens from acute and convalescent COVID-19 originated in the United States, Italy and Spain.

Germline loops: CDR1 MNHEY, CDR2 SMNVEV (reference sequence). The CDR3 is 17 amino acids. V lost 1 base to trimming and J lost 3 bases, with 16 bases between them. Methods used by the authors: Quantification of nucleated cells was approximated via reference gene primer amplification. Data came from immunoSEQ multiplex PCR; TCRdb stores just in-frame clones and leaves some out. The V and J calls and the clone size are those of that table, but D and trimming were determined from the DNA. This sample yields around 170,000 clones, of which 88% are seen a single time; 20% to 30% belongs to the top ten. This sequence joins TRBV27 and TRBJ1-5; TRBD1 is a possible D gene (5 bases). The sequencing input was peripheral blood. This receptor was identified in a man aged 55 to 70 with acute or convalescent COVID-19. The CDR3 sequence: CASSLLAPQGLNQPQHF. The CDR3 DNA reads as TGTGCCAGCAGTTTATTGGCGCCGCAGGGTCTCAATCAGCCCCAGCATTTT.